The clone carrying this T cell receptor (beta chain) appeared a few times. The sample originates from a study of T cells after yellow fever vaccination. As for the study in general: SMART-Seq v4 Ultra Low Input prepared libraries from low-cell fractions.

TCRdb passed the 5' RACE reads through MiXCR, listing each CDR3 protein once. Of some 300,000 distinct CDR3 sequences detected, 7% to 10% appear once; the ten largest clones hold approximately 15%. Germline CDR1 KGHSH, CDR2 LQKENI. Trimming pared 3 bases from V and 4 bases from J, leaving 18 bases between. This CDR3 is built from 16 residues. This chain uses TRBV18 with TRBJ1-1; D unresolved. This specimen consisted of PBMCs, obtained around 45 days after the first yellow fever vaccination. The sequence was collected from a man aged 18 to 29 who received the YFV17D yellow fever vaccine. The CDR3 loop is CASSPTTEISSTEAFF. The CDR3 DNA is TGTGCCAGCTCACCTACGACGGAAATTAGTAGCACTGAAGCTTTCTTT.